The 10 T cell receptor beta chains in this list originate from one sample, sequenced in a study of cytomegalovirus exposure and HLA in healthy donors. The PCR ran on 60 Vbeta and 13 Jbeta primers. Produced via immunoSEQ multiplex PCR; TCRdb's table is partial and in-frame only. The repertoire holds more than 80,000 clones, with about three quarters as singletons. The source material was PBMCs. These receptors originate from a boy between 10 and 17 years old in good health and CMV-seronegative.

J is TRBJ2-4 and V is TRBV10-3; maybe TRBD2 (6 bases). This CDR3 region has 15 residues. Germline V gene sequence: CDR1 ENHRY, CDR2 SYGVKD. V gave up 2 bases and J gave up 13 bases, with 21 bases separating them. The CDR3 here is CAISESGTGGARQYF. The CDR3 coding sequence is TGTGCCATCAGTGAGAGTGGGACCGGGGGTGCCCGACAGTACTTC.

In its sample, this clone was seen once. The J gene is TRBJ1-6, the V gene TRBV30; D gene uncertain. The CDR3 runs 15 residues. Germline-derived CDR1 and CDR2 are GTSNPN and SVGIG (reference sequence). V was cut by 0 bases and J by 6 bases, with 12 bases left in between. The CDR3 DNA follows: TGTGCCTGGAGTGTAAACGGAGCGGGTAATTCACCCCTCCACTTT. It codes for CAWSVNGAGNSPLHF.

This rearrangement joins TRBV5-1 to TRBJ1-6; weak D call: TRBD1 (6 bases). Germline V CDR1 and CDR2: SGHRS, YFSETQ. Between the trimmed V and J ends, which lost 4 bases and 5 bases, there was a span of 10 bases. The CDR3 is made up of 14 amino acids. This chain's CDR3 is CASSLGQNNSPLHF. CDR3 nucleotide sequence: TGCGCCAGCAGCCTCGGACAGAATAATTCACCCCTCCACTTT.

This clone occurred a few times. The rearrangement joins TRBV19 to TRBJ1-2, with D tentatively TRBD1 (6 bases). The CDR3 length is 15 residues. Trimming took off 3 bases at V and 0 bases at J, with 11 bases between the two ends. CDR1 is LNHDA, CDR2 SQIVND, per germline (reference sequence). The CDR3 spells CASSILGGANYGYTF. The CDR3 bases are TGTGCCAGTAGTATTTTAGGGGGAGCTAACTATGGCTACACCTTC.

The CDR3 spells CASSLGLGTNEQYF. Here the CDR3 DNA reads TGTGCCAGCAGCTTAGGCTTGGGGACAAACGAGCAGTACTTC. The genes are TRBV11-1 and TRBJ2-7; possible D gene TRBD1, 6 bases. Trimming stripped 1 base from V and 5 bases from J, with 12 bases between. In germline, CDR1 is SGHAT, CDR2 FQDESV (reference sequence). The CDR3 contains 14 residues.

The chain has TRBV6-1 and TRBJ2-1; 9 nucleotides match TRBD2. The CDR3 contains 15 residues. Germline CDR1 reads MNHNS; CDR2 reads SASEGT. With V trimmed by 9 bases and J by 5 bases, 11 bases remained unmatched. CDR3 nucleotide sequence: TGTGCCAGTCGAAAGGGGCGGGGGGGAAACAATGAGCAGTTCTTC. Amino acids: CASRKGRGGNNEQFF.

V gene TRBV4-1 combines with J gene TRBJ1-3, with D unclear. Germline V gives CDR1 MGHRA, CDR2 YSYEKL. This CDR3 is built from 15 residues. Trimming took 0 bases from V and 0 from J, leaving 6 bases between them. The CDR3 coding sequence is TGCGCCAGCAGCCAAGATGCGGTCTCTGGAAACACCATATATTTT. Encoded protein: CASSQDAVSGNTIYF.

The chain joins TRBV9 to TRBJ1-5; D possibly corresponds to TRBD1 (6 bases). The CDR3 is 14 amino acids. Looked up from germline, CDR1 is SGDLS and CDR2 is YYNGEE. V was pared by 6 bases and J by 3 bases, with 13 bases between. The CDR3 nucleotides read TGTGCCAGCAACTCGGGGGGGCCCAATCAGCCCCAGCATTTT. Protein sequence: CASNSGGPNQPQHF.

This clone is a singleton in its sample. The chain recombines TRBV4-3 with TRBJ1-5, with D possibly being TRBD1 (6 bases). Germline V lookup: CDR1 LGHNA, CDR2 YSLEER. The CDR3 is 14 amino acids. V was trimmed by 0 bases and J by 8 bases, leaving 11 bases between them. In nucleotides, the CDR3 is TGCGCCAGCAGCCAAGAACTGGGGGCAAAGCCCCAGCATTTT. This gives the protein CASSQELGAKPQHF.

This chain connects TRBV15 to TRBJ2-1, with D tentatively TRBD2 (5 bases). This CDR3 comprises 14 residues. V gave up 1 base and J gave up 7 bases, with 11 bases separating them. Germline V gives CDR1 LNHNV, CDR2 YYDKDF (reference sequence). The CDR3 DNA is TGTGCCACCAGCAGAGGGGGATCGGGGAATGAGCAGTTCTTC. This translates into CATSRGGSGNEQFF.